The 31 T cell receptor beta chains given below trace back to one sample, sequenced in a study of identical twins. TCRdb re-derived calls from the 5' RACE reads in MiXCR, one entry per CDR3 protein. The data show 1.5 million or so distinct CDR3 sequences, around 29% seen once. Sequencing was done on a sample of cord blood. The receptors shown here come from a newborn girl in good health.

This chain joins TRBV5-5 and TRBJ2-5; D is perhaps TRBD2 (6 bases). Trimming took off 2 bases at V and 2 bases at J, with 10 bases between the two ends. Germline CDR1 is SGHKS and CDR2 is YYEKEE (reference sequence). CDR3 length equals 14 residues. Here the CDR3 reads CASSFNGRQETQYF. The CDR3 nucleotides are TGTGCCAGCAGCTTCAACGGGAGACAAGAGACCCAGTACTTC.

The CDR3 coding sequence is TGCGCCAGCAGCCCTAATCGGGGAGGTGAGCAGTTCTTC. Amino acids: CASSPNRGGEQFF. The chain links TRBV5-1 to TRBJ2-1, with D maybe TRBD2 (6 bases). V lost 4 bases, J lost 9 bases, and 14 bases lay in between. This CDR3 is 13 amino acids long. Per germline, CDR1 SGHRS and CDR2 YFSETQ.

This clonotype was seen a few times. The V gene is TRBV5-1, the J gene TRBJ2-7; 10 nucleotides line up with TRBD1. The end of the DNA fits TRBJ2-5 better, so the J call may be wrong. CDR3 length: 15 residues. Germline loops: CDR1 SGHRS, CDR2 YFSETQ. The CDR3 DNA sequence: TGCGCCAGCAGCTTGAATGGAGACAGGGGGCAGACCCAGTACTTC. It is translated as CASSLNGDRGQTQYF.

The chain uses TRBV27 and TRBJ1-5; D possibly corresponds to TRBD1 (5 bases). CDR1 and CDR2 from the germline V gene are MNHEY and SMNVEV (reference sequence). Trimming took off 3 bases at V and 7 bases at J, with 13 bases between the two ends. CDR3 length equals 14 residues. CDR3 residues: CASSLRGMRQPQHF. In DNA form, the CDR3 reads TGTGCCAGCAGTTTGAGGGGTATGAGGCAGCCCCAGCATTTT.

This clonotype was recorded a few times. The gene calls are TRBV5-6 and TRBJ2-1; TRBD1 agrees at 7 bases. The CDR3 totals 15 residues. The trim removed 1 base at V and 7 bases at J, leaving 8 bases unmatched. Germline V gene lookup returns CDR1 SGHDT and CDR2 YYEEEE. CDR3 residues: CASSLWYTGVNEQFF. CDR3 nucleotide sequence: TGTGCCAGCAGCTTGTGGTATACAGGGGTAAATGAGCAGTTCTTC.

Concerning this clonotype: A read error may be the cause here, since a much bigger clone is one base away. This chain uses TRBV10-3 with TRBJ2-5; no reliable D call. The J call is uncertain, as TRBJ2-1 better fits the DNA end. This CDR3 has 15 amino acids. Germline loops: CDR1 ENHRY, CDR2 SYGVKD. The CDR3 loop is CAISDFLQSQETQFF. CDR3 nucleotide sequence: TGTGCCATCAGTGACTTCTTACAGTCTCAAGAGACCCAGTTCTTC.

The rearrangement joins TRBV7-9 to TRBJ2-1, with 7 nucleotides matching TRBD2. Trimming removed 6 bases from V and 10 bases from J; junction bases left unmatched: 15. The CDR3 sequence is 15 residues long. Germline V CDR1 and CDR2: SEHNR, FQNEAQ (reference sequence). Here the CDR3 reads CASRSAGKPHFEQFF. In DNA form, the CDR3 reads TGTGCCAGCAGATCAGCGGGAAAGCCCCATTTCGAGCAGTTCTTC.

This clonotype has only a few counts. This sequence joins TRBV20-1 and TRBJ1-1, with D hard to call. With 0 bases removed from V and 3 bases from J, the gap between germline ends came to 14 bases. The CDR3 consists of 15 residues. Germline V gene sequence: CDR1 DFQATT, CDR2 SNEGSKA (reference sequence). Written as DNA, the CDR3 is TGCAGTGCTAGAGATCGCCGGATACCCTACACTGAAGCTTTCTTT. Translating it yields CSARDRRIPYTEAFF.

This clonotype was picked up a small number of times. V and J are TRBV29-1 and TRBJ2-2, with a weak D call TRBD2 (5 bases). V was cut by 5 bases and J by 0 bases, with 10 bases left in between. Germline V gene sequence: CDR1 SQVTM, CDR2 ANQGSEA. The CDR3 has 14 residues. The CDR3, as DNA: TGCAGCGTTCGTTCGGGAACGAACACCGGGGAGCTGTTTTTT. This encodes CSVRSGTNTGELFF.

This chain joins TRBV10-2 and TRBJ1-2; 8 nucleotides line up with TRBD1. The V gene end was trimmed by 1 base and the J gene end by 5 bases; junction bases not matched to a gene: 3. The CDR3 covers 14 residues. Germline CDR1 is WSHSY and CDR2 is SAAADI. In nucleotides, the CDR3 is TGCGCCAGCAGTGAGTGGACAGGGAGGTATGGCTACACCTTC. Its translation is CASSEWTGRYGYTF.

The V and J genes are TRBV24-1 and TRBJ2-1, with TRBD2 identical over 8 bases. The V segment lost 6 bases and the J segment 0 bases; nucleotides outside the gene matches: 3. This CDR3 region has 15 residues. Germline V gene sequence: CDR1 KGHDR, CDR2 SFDVKD. CDR3 DNA sequence: TGTGCCACCAGTTTGACTAGCGTCTCCTACAATGAGCAGTTCTTC. It specifies CATSLTSVSYNEQFF.

In the case of this clonotype: A much larger clone lies a single base off, so this may be a read error. The chain has TRBV14 and TRBJ2-4; 7 bases fit TRBD1. This CDR3 region has 13 residues. J was trimmed by 6 bases and V by 5 bases; bases with no gene match: 4. Germline V gene lookup returns CDR1 SGHDN and CDR2 FVKESK. This CDR3 reads CASSARQGNIQYF. The CDR3 DNA reads TGTGCCAGCAGCGCCCGACAGGGAAACATTCAGTACTTC.

There are a few counts of this clonotype. The chain carries TRBV6-5 and TRBJ1-4; D gene uncertain. Trimming stripped 4 bases from V and 4 bases from J, with 4 bases between. The CDR3 extends over 12 amino acids. CDR1 is MNHEY, CDR2 SVGAGI, per germline. The CDR3 nucleotides read TGTGCCAGCAGTTGGAATAATGAAAAACTGTTTTTT. This encodes CASSWNNEKLFF.

The CDR3 loop reads CASSSPSGRRYEQYF. The CDR3 nucleotides read TGTGCCAGCAGTTCTCCTAGCGGGAGGCGGTACGAGCAGTACTTC. The chain is built from TRBV27 and TRBJ2-7; 11 nucleotides match TRBD2. The CDR3 is made up of 15 amino acids. Looked up from germline, CDR1 is MNHEY and CDR2 is SMNVEV (reference sequence). V was clipped by 4 bases and J by 4 bases; unmatched bases: 6.

This clonotype was observed a few times. The chain employs TRBV12-3 or TRBV12-4 and TRBJ2-7; D gene unclear. V dropped 5 bases and J dropped 11 bases, with 10 bases sitting between them. The CDR3 has 10 residues. CDR3 sequence reads: CASSLNVKYF. The CDR3, as DNA: TGTGCCAGCAGTCTGAATGTCAAGTACTTC.

The V call is TRBV15, the J call TRBJ1-6; no reliable D call. The length of the CDR3 is 16 residues. V lost 3 bases to trimming and J lost 3 bases, with 12 bases between them. From germline, CDR1 is LNHNV and CDR2 YYDKDF (reference sequence). CDR3: CATSRDSRSYNSPLHF. In DNA form, the CDR3 reads TGTGCCACCAGCAGGGATTCGAGGAGCTATAATTCACCCCTCCACTTT. Full variable domain (rest looked up from reference TRBV15 and TRBJ1-6): DAMVIQNPRYQVTQFGKPVTLSCSQTLNHNVMYWYQQKSSQAPKLLFHYYDKDFNNEADTPDNFQSRRPNTSFCFLDIRSPGLGDTAMYLCATSRDSRSYNSPLHFGNGTRLTVT.

A few counts support this clonotype. The gene calls are TRBV20-1 and TRBJ2-1, with TRBD2 as a possible D gene (6 bases). The CDR3 has 13 residues. Trimming cost V 3 bases and J 8 bases, with 14 bases left between them. Germline V lookup: CDR1 DFQATT, CDR2 SNEGSKA (reference sequence). CDR3 nucleotide sequence: TGCAGTGCTAGTGACGGGGGAGAGGATGAGCAGTTCTTC. It encodes CSASDGGEDEQFF.

J is TRBJ1-2 and V is TRBV4-1; D uncertain. Germline assignment: CDR1 MGHRA and CDR2 YSYEKL. CDR3 length: 15 residues. The V end was cut by 5 bases, the J end by 4 bases, with 17 bases between. The CDR3 sequence is CASSSPPIFSYGYTF. Written as DNA, the CDR3 is TGCGCCAGCAGCTCGCCACCTATTTTTAGCTATGGCTACACCTTC.

At least ten counts were recorded for this clonotype. The V call is TRBV14, the J call TRBJ2-5; the D is unclear. Near its end, the DNA agrees better with TRBJ2-7, so the J call may be wrong. Germline loops: CDR1 SGHDN, CDR2 FVKESK. This CDR3 is 13 amino acids long. This chain's CDR3 is CASSQDRLSEQYF. The DNA of the CDR3 is TGTGCCAGCAGCCAAGACAGGCTTTCCGAGCAGTACTTC.

This clonotype appeared a few times. This chain uses TRBV20-1 with TRBJ1-5; possibly TRBD1 for D (5 bases). The ends were cut back, 3 bases at V and 3 bases at J, with 6 bases in the middle. In germline, CDR1 is DFQATT, CDR2 SNEGSKA (reference sequence). This CDR3 contains 12 residues. DNA for the CDR3: TGCAGTGCTAGGGGGCACAATCAGCCCCAGCATTTT. It specifies CSARGHNQPQHF.

V gene TRBV27 combines with J gene TRBJ2-1; D unresolved. The J call is uncertain, as TRBJ2-7 better fits the DNA end. CDR3 size: 13 residues. Germline lookup yields CDR1 MNHEY and CDR2 SMNVEV (reference sequence). This CDR3 is CASRTLPYNEQYF. For the CDR3, the DNA is TGTGCCAGCAGGACACTCCCCTACAATGAGCAGTACTTC.

This clonotype was found once. The chain recombines TRBV4-1 with TRBJ1-1; D gene unclear. There are 15 residues in the CDR3. With 1 base removed from V and 0 bases from J, the gap between germline ends came to 9 bases. Germline CDR1 MGHRA, CDR2 YSYEKL. CDR3 coding DNA: TGCGCCAGCAGCCAAGGTCCCCTAATGAACACTGAAGCTTTCTTT. Amino acid sequence: CASSQGPLMNTEAFF.

This clonotype was detected ten times or more. V gene TRBV7-8 combines with J gene TRBJ1-2; D possibly corresponds to TRBD1 (5 bases). V lost 1 base and J lost 3, with 6 bases in between. The CDR3 consists of 13 residues. In germline, CDR1 is SGHVS, CDR2 FQNEAQ. CDR3 sequence (DNA): TGTGCCAGCAGCTTAGTGGGACACTATGGCTACACCTTC. Its translation is CASSLVGHYGYTF.

V is TRBV7-9 and J is TRBJ2-4; possibly TRBD1 or TRBD2 for D (5 bases each). The V end was cut by 5 bases, the J end by 0 bases, with 11 bases between. This CDR3 is built from 15 residues. The germline V gene has CDR1 SEHNR and CDR2 FQNEAQ (reference sequence). This CDR3 is CASSQGPTAKNIQYF. The CDR3 DNA sequence: TGTGCCAGCAGCCAGGGACCGACAGCCAAAAACATTCAGTACTTC.

The chain recombines TRBV24-1 with TRBJ2-1; TRBD1 matches at 9 bases. CDR3 length equals 16 residues. V trimming: 2 bases; J trimming: 10 bases; junction bases outside the gene matches: 11. Germline CDR1 KGHDR, CDR2 SFDVKD. CDR3 DNA sequence: TGTGCCACCAGTGATTCCCTTGGGACAGGGAGCTACGAGCAGTTCTTC. Protein product: CATSDSLGTGSYEQFF.

The chain recombines TRBV10-3 with TRBJ2-7, with 12 positions matching TRBD2. There are 19 residues in the CDR3. Trimming at V came to 2 bases and at J to 7 bases, leaving 18 bases not matched to a gene. In germline, CDR1 is ENHRY, CDR2 SYGVKD. CDR3 loop: CAISEPGNLAGGTDNEQYF. CDR3 in DNA: TGTGCCATCAGTGAGCCCGGAAATCTAGCGGGGGGGACAGACAATGAGCAGTACTTC.

V gene TRBV18 combines with J gene TRBJ1-1; tentatively, D is TRBD1 (6 bases). The CDR3 extends over 15 amino acids. Germline-derived CDR1 and CDR2 are KGHSH and LQKENI. Trimming shortened V by 3 bases and J by 3 bases, and 14 bases separated the two germline ends. The DNA for the CDR3 is TGTGCCAGCTCACCGGGAGACGGGGGGCACACTGAAGCTTTCTTT. Protein: CASSPGDGGHTEAFF.

This chain joins TRBV28 and TRBJ2-3; 12 nucleotides line up with TRBD2. This CDR3 is 16 amino acids long. With 6 bases clipped from V and 5 bases from J, the junction kept 9 bases outside the gene matches. The germline gives CDR1 MDHEN, CDR2 SYDVKM. CDR3 in DNA: TGTGCCAGCAGCATAAGACTAGCGGGAGCGAAAGATACGCAGTATTTT. Encoded protein: CASSIRLAGAKDTQYF.

This clonotype was observed a handful of times. This chain joins TRBV18 and TRBJ2-7, with D unresolved. The CDR3 extends over 13 amino acids. Germline V gives CDR1 KGHSH, CDR2 LQKENI. The V end lost 6 bases, the J end lost 0 bases, and 9 bases lay between the germline ends. The chain's CDR3 is CASSPALSYEQYF. CDR3 sequence (DNA): TGTGCCAGCTCTCCTGCTCTCTCCTACGAGCAGTACTTC.

The sample holds a few counts of this clonotype. The chain links TRBV2 to TRBJ2-7; D is perhaps TRBD1 (6 bases). Trimming took off 4 bases at V and 0 bases at J, with 13 bases between the two ends. The germline V gene has CDR1 SNHLY and CDR2 FYNNEI. This CDR3 comprises 15 residues. CDR3 region: CASSAPDRLSYEQYF. The CDR3 nucleotides are TGTGCCAGCAGTGCCCCCGACAGGCTCTCCTACGAGCAGTACTTC.

This chain uses TRBV12-3 or TRBV12-4 with TRBJ1-1; D unclear. This CDR3 comprises 14 residues. V was shortened by 6 bases and J by 5 bases, with 16 bases between the two germline ends. CDR3 sequence (DNA): TGTGCCAGCAGCTCGTTGGGAAGGGAGACTGAAGCTTTCTTT. The encoded protein is CASSSLGRETEAFF.